Here is one TCR beta chain with its context. The antigen is unknown. Data came from immunoSEQ multiplex PCR; TCRdb stores just in-frame clones and leaves some out. There are about 110,000 clones in the sample; 88% occur only once, and about 15% lies in the top ten. This sample was taken from a study of T cell responses to AZD1222 COVID-19 vaccine. Points from the study as a whole: The study identified only a handful of AZD1222 recipients as seropositive at baseline. Repertoire sampling happened only post peak T cell response. Unmutated variant regions reportedly attract nearly half of all spike-specific TCRs.

The receptor's source is an adult in good health. The sample here was peripheral blood, taken on day 0 of AZD1222 vaccination.

The CDR3 here is CASSLEGLYEQYV. DNA of the CDR3: TGTGCCAGCAGCCTAGAGGGGCTATACGAGCAGTACGTC. This chain uses TRBV7-8 with TRBJ2-7; tentatively, D is TRBD1 or TRBD2 (5 bases each). V was shortened by 5 bases and J by 4 bases, with 12 bases between the two germline ends. Germline V gene data show CDR1 as SGHVS and CDR2 as FQNEAQ. CDR3 length equals 13 residues.